This T cell receptor beta chain appears in the sequencing data of a study of early T cells in non-severe SARS-CoV-2 infection. Study-level findings and limits: Database matching using VDJdb favored anti-spike CD8 responses, with private and CD4 specificities left missing.

In the case of this clonotype: Antigen: not known.

The CDR3 covers 12 residues. Trimming shortened V by 6 bases and J by 2 bases, and 6 bases separated the two germline ends. Germline CDR1 and CDR2: SGHTA and FQGNSA. Each single cDNA molecule received a unique molecular identifier. TCRdb reprocessed the 5' RACE reads with MiXCR, giving one entry per CDR3 protein. Seen here are approximately 60,000 distinct CDR3 sequences, around 13% observed once, and the top ten hold 1.3% to 1.5%. This clonotype was sampled from an adult who was a healthcare worker with PCR-confirmed SARS-CoV-2 infection or an uninfected control (not recorded which). V is TRBV7-2 and J is TRBJ2-3; D remains unclear. The sequencing sample was made of whole blood. This chain's CDR3 is CASRASTDTQYF. The CDR3 DNA follows: TGTGCCAGCAGGGCTTCCACAGATACGCAGTATTTT.